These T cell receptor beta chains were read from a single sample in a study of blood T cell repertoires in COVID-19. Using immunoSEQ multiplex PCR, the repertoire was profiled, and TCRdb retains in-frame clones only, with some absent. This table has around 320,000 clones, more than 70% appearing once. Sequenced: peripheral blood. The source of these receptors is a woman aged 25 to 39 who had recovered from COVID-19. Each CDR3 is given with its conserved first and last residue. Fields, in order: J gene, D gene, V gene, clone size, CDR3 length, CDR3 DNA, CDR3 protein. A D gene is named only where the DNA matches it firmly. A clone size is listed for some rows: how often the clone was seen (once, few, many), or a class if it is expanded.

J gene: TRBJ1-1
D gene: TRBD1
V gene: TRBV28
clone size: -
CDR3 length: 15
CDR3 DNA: TGTGCCAGCAGTCCGCTGGACAGGGGGACCACTGAAGCTTTCTTT
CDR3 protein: CASSPLDRGTTEAFF

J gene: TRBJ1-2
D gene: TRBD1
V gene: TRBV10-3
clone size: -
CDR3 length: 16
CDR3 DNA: TGTGCCATCAGTCTCGGAGTAACAGGGGGCGGCTATGGCTACACCTTC
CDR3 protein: CAISLGVTGGGYGYTF

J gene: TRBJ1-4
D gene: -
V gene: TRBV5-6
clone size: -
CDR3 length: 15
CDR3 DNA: TGTGCCAGCAGCTTGGGGAAGGGAGCGGTTGAAAAACTGTTTTTT
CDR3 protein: CASSLGKGAVEKLFF

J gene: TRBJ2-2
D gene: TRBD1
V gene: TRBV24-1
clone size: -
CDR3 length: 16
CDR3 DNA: TGTGCCACCAGTAGACAGGGCATGGGGAACACCGGGGAGCTGTTTTTT
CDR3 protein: CATSRQGMGNTGELFF

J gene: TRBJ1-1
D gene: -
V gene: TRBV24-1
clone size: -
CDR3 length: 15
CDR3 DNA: TGTGCCACCAGTGATTTCCTACAGGCGAACACTGAAGCTTTCTTT
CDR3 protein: CATSDFLQANTEAFF

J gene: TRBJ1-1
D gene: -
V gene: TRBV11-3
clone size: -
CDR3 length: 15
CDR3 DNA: TGTGCCAGCAGCTTAGACAGGGTAGAAAGCACTGAAGCTTTCTTT
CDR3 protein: CASSLDRVESTEAFF

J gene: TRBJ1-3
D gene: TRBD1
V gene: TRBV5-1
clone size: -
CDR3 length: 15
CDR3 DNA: TGCGCCAGCAGCTTACAGGGGGTCTCTGGAAACACCATATATTTT
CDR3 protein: CASSLQGVSGNTIYF

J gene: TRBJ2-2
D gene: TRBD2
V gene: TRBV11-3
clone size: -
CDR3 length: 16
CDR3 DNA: TGTGCCAGCAGCCAAGCTAGCGGGGGGAACACCGGGGAGCTGTTTTTT
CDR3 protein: CASSQASGGNTGELFF

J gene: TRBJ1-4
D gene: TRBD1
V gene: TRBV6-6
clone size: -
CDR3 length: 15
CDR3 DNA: TGTGCCAGCAACCCAGGGGGCTCAACTAATGAAAAACTGTTTTTT
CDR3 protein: CASNPGGSTNEKLFF

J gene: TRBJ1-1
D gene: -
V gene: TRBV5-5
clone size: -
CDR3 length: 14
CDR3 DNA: TGTGCCAGCAGCTTGGAGCTCCCAGGGGCTGAAGCTTTCTTT
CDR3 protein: CASSLELPGAEAFF

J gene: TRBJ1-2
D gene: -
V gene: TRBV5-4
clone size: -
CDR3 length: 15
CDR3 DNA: TGTGCCAGCAGCTTGGGGCAGGGAACGTTTGGTGGCTACACCTTC
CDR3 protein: CASSLGQGTFGGYTF

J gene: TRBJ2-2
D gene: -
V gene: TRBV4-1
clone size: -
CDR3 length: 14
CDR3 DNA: TGCGCCAGCAGCCAAGGGCAGGGTGCCGGGGAGCTGTTTTTT
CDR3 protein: CASSQGQGAGELFF

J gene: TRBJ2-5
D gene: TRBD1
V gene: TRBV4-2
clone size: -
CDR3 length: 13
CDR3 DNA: TGTGCCAGCAGCCAGACAGGGCAAGAGACCCAGTACTTC
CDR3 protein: CASSQTGQETQYF

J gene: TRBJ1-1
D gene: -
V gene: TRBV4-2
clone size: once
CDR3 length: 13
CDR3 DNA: TGTGCCAGCAGCCCGAACAGGGACGCTGAAGCTTTCTTT
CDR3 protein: CASSPNRDAEAFF

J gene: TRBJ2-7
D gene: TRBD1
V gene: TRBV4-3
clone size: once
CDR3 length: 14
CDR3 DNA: TGCGCCAGCAGCCACCGGGACAGCTCCTACGAGCAGTACTTC
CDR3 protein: CASSHRDSSYEQYF

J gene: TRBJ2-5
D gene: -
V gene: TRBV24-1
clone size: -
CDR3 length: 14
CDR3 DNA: TGTGCCACCAGTGATCCTAACGAAAGAGAGACCCAGTACTTC
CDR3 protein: CATSDPNERETQYF

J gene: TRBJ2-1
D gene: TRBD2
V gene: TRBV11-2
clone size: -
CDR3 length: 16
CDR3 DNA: TGTGCCAGCAGCTCTTGGCGGGCGGGGGATATCGATGAGCAGTTCTTC
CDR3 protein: CASSSWRAGDIDEQFF

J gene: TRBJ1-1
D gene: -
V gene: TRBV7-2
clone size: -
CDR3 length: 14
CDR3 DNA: TGTGCCAGCAGCTTAACTGACAGCAGAACTGAAGCTTTCTTT
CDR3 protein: CASSLTDSRTEAFF

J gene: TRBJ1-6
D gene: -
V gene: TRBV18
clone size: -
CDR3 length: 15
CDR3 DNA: TGTGCCAGCTCACCTGAGGGCTTGGGTAATTCACCCCTCCACTTT
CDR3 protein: CASSPEGLGNSPLHF

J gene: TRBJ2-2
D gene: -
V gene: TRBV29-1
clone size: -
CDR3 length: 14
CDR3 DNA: TGCAGCGTTGAACAGGGGTCGGGCACCGGGGAGCTGTTTTTT
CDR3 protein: CSVEQGSGTGELFF

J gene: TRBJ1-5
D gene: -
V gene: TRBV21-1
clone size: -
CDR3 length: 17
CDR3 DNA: TGTGCCAGCAGCCGAGGAACGGACTGCTATAGCAATCAGCCCCAGCATTTT
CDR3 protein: CASSRGTDCYSNQPQHF

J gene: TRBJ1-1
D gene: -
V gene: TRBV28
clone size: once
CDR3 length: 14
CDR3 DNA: TGTGCCAGCAGTCCAGGGGTATTTAGCACTGAAGCTTTCTTT
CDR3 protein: CASSPGVFSTEAFF

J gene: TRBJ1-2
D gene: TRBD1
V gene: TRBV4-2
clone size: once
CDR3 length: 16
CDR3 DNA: TGTGCCAGCAGCCTCCCCATAACCGGGACAGCCTATGGCTACACCTTC
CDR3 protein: CASSLPITGTAYGYTF

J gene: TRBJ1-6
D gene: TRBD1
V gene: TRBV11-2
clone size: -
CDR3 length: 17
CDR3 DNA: TGTGCCAGCAGCTTTTTCTCAGGGACAGCTCGGGATTCACCCCTCCACTTT
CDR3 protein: CASSFFSGTARDSPLHF

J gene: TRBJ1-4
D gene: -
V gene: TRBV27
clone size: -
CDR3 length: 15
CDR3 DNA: TGTGCCAGCAGTTTAAGTTACGTGACGGGTGAAAAACTGTTTTTT
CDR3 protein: CASSLSYVTGEKLFF

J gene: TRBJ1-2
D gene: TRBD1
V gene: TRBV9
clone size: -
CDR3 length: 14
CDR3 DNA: TGTGCCAGCAGCGTAGCAAGGGGGCAATATGGCTACACCTTC
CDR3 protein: CASSVARGQYGYTF

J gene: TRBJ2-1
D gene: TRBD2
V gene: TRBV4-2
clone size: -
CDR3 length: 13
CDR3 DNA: TGTGCCAGCAGCCAAGATAGGGGAGGGGAGCAGTTCTTC
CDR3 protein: CASSQDRGGEQFF

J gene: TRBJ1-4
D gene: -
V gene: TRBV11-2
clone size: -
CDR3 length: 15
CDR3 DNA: TGTGCCAGCAGCTTAGTAGGAGCTCGGGGTGAAAAACTGTTTTTT
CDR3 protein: CASSLVGARGEKLFF

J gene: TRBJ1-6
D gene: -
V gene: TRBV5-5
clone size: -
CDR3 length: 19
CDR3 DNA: TGTGCCAGCAGCTTGAGGGGACAAAAACAGAGCTCCTATAATTCACCCCTCCACTTT
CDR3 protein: CASSLRGQKQSSYNSPLHF

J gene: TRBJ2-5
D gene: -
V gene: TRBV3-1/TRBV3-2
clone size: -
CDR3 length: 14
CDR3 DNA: TGTGCCAGCAGCCAGGCCAGGGGGGTGGCGACCCAGTACTTC
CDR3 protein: CASSQARGVATQYF

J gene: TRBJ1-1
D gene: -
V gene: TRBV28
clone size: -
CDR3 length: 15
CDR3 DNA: TGTGCCAGCACCCCCGGGGGGGGAGGAGACACTGAAGCTTTCTTT
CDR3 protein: CASTPGGGGDTEAFF

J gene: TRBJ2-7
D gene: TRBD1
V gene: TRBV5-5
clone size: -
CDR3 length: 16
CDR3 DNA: TGTGCCAGCAGAATTTCGACAGGGGTGGACTCCTACGAGCAGTACTTC
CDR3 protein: CASRISTGVDSYEQYF

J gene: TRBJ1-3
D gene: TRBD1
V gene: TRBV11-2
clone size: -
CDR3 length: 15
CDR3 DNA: TGTGCCAGTGGGGACAGTAGGTTCTCTGGAAACACCATATATTTT
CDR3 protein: CASGDSRFSGNTIYF

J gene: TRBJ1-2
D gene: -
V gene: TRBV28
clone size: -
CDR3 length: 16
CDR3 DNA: TGTGCCAGCAGTCCTCGCGTAACAGTATCTAACTATGGCTACACCTTC
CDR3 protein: CASSPRVTVSNYGYTF

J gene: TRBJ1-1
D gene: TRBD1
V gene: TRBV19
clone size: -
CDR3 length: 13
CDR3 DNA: TGTGCCAGTACCAACAACCAGGGGGGTGAAGCTTTCTTT
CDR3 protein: CASTNNQGGEAFF

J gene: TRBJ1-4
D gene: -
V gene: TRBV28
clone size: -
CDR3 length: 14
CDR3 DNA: TGTGCCAGTCTAAGGGGGGGTACTAATGAAAAACTGTTTTTT
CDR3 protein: CASLRGGTNEKLFF

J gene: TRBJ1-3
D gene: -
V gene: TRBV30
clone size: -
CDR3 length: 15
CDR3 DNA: TGTGCCTGGAGTGTCGGGCAGGGTGCTGGAAACACCATATATTTT
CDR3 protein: CAWSVGQGAGNTIYF

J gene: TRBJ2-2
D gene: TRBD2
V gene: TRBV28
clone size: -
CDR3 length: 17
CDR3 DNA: TGTGCCAGCAGTTTTCTAGCGGGGGGGAAGAACACCGGGGAGCTGTTTTTT
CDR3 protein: CASSFLAGGKNTGELFF

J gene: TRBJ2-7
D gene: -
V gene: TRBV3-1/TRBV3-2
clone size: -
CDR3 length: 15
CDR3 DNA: TGTGCCAGCAGCCAAGATCAGGGCAGAACCTACGAGCAGTACTTC
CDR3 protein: CASSQDQGRTYEQYF

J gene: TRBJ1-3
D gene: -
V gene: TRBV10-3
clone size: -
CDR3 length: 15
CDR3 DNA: TGTGCCATCAGGGGCCCCTTTGCGCTTGGAAACACCATATATTTT
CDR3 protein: CAIRGPFALGNTIYF

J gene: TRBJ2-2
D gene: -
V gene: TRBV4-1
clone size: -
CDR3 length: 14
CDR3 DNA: TGCGCCAGCAGCCAAATGACTACTACCGGGGAGCTGTTTTTT
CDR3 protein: CASSQMTTTGELFF

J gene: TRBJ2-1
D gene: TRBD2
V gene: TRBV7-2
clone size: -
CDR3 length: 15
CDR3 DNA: TGTGCCAGCAGCTTAAGGCTAGCGGGGTCGGGAGAGCAGTTCTTC
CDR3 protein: CASSLRLAGSGEQFF

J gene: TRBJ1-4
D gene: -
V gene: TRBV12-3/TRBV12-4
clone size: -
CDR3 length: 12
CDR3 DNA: TGTGCCAGCTCGAAGGACGGGGGAAAACTGTTTTTT
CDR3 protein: CASSKDGGKLFF

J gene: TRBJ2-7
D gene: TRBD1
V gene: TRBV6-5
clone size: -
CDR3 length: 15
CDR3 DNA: TGTGCCAGCAGTTACTCGACACAGGGGGCGGGCGAGCAGTACTTC
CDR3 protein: CASSYSTQGAGEQYF

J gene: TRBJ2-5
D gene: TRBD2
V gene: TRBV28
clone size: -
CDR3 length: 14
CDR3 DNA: TGTGCCAGCAGTCTAAGCGGGGGTGGTCCGACCCAGTACTTC
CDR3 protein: CASSLSGGGPTQYF

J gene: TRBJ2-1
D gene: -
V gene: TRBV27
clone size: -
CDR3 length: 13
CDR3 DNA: TGTGCCAGCAGTTTAGACAGCTACAATGAGCAGTTCTTC
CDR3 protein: CASSLDSYNEQFF

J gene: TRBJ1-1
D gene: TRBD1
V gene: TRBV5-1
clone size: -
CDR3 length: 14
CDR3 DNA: TGCGCCAGCAGGAGACAGGGGGCGCCCACTGAAGCTTTCTTT
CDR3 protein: CASRRQGAPTEAFF

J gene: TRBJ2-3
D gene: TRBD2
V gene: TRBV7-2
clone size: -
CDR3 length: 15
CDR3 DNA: TGTGCCAGCAGTACCCGGCCTAGCGGGGGGAACACGCAGTATTTT
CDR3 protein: CASSTRPSGGNTQYF

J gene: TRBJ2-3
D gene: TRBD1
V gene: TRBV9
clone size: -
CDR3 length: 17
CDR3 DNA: TGTGCCAGCAGCGTCTATACTACGGGACAGGGGACAAATACGCAGTATTTT
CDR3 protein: CASSVYTTGQGTNTQYF

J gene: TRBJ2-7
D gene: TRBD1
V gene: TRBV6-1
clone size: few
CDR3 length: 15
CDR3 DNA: TGTGCCAGCAGTGAAGGGACAGGGGGCTCCTACGAGCAGTACTTC
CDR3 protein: CASSEGTGGSYEQYF

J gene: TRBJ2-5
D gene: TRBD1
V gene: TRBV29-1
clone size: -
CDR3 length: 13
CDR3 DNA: TGCAGCGGTGGACAGGGGAAGAAAGAGACCCAGTACTTC
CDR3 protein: CSGGQGKKETQYF

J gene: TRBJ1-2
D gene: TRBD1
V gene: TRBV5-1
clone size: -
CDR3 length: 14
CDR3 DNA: TGCGCCAGCAGCTTTGACAGGGGGCCGTTGGGCTACACCTTC
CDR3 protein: CASSFDRGPLGYTF

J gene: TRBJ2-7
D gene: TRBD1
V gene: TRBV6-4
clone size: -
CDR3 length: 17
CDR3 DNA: TGTGCCAGCAGTGGCCGGTGGGCAGGGGGTTACGACAACGAGCAGTACTTC
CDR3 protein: CASSGRWAGGYDNEQYF

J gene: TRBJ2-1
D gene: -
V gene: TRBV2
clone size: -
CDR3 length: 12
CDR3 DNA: TGTGCCAGCAGTGAAGATGTGGCAGAGCAGTTCTTC
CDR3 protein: CASSEDVAEQFF

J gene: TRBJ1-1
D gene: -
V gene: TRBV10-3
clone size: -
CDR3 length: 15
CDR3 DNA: TGTGCCACCGCCCAACGCCCACAAATGAACACTGAAGCTTTCTTT
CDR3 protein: CATAQRPQMNTEAFF

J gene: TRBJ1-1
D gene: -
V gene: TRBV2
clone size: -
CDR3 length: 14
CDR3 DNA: TGTGCCAGGGTGAGTCGGGAATCGGCCACTGAAGCTTTCTTT
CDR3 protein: CARVSRESATEAFF

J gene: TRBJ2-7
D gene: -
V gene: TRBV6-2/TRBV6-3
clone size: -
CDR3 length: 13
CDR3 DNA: TGTGCCAGCAGTTACATGGCATCCTACGAGCAGTACTTC
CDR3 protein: CASSYMASYEQYF

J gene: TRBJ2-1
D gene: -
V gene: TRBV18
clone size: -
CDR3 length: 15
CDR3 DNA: TGTGCCAGCTCATCTGGACAGAGCTCCTACAATGAGCAGTTCTTC
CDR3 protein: CASSSGQSSYNEQFF

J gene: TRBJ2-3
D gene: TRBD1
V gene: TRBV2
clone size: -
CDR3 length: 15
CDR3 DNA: TGTGCCAGCAGGGCGGGACAGGGTTTGACAGATACGCAGTATTTT
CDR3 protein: CASRAGQGLTDTQYF

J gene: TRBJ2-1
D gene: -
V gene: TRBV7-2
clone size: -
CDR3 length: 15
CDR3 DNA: TGTGCCAGCAGCTCCTATTCGGGCTCCTACAATGAGCAGTTCTTC
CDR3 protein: CASSSYSGSYNEQFF